Presented here are 13 T cell receptor beta chains from one specimen sequenced in a study of PD-L1 blockade in urothelial cancer. Time point indicated: pretreatment peripheral blood. Produced via immunoSEQ multiplex PCR; TCRdb's table is partial and in-frame only. The sample shows some 87,000 clones, 80% to 90% of them seen only once. This specimen consisted of PBMCs, obtained around atezolizumab (anti-PD-L1) treatment. The receptors stem from a man aged 55 to 70 with urothelial cancer.

The chain has TRBV6-6 and TRBJ2-1, with 12 bases lining up with TRBD2. CDR1 and CDR2 (germline): MNHNY, SVGAGI (reference sequence). The CDR3 is 15 residues long. V lost 6 bases to trimming and J lost 10 bases; unmatched junction nucleotides: 10. As DNA, the CDR3 is TGTGCCAGCAGGTGGACTAGCGGGATGGGCAGCGAGCAGTTCTTC. Amino acids: CASRWTSGMGSEQFF.

The rearrangement joins TRBV5-4 to TRBJ2-5; a possible D gene is TRBD1 (6 bases). Germline V gene sequence: CDR1 SGHNT, CDR2 YYREEE (reference sequence). V was clipped by 0 bases and J by 5 bases, with 14 bases between them. The CDR3 extends over 15 amino acids. CDR3 region: CASSLGRGQAETQYF. In DNA form, the CDR3 reads TGTGCCAGCAGCTTGGGTAGGGGACAAGCGGAGACCCAGTACTTC.

The CDR3 bases are TGCGCCAGCAGCCGAGGGTTCAATCAGCCCCAGCATTTT. It codes for CASSRGFNQPQHF. The chain links TRBV10-1 to TRBJ1-5; unclear D gene. The germline CDR1 and CDR2 sequences are WNHNN and SYGVQD (reference sequence). The CDR3 covers 13 residues. Trimming pared 6 bases from V and 3 bases from J, leaving 9 bases between.

This chain joins TRBV7-9 and TRBJ2-1, with D maybe TRBD1 (5 bases). This CDR3 region has 14 residues. The germline CDR1 and CDR2 sequences are SEHNR and FQNEAQ (reference sequence). The V end lost 3 bases, the J end lost 6 bases, and 12 bases lay between the germline ends. CDR3 nucleotide sequence: TGTGCCAGCAGCTTTGTACAGGTAGCCAATGAGCAGTTCTTC. Protein sequence: CASSFVQVANEQFF.

The genes are TRBV5-1 and TRBJ2-7, with TRBD2 as a possible D gene (5 bases). This CDR3 spans 15 amino acids. V was trimmed by 0 bases and J by 2 bases, leaving 12 bases between them. The germline gives CDR1 SGHRS, CDR2 YFSETQ. The CDR3 coding sequence is TGCGCCAGCAGCTTGGTTTCGGGAATCACCTACGAGCAGTACTTC. It is translated as CASSLVSGITYEQYF.

The chain links TRBV6-5 to TRBJ2-7; D is perhaps TRBD1 (6 bases). CDR1 and CDR2 (germline): MNHEY, SVGAGI. The V end was cut by 5 bases, the J end by 5 bases, with 19 bases between. The CDR3 totals 15 residues. CDR3 in amino acids: CASSPTVQGMHEQYF. Written as DNA, the CDR3 is TGTGCCAGCAGTCCGACCGTACAGGGTATGCACGAGCAGTACTTC.

The chain carries TRBV7-2 and TRBJ2-7; 8 bases agree with TRBD1. V lost 0 bases, J lost 5 bases, and 9 bases stayed unmatched. CDR3 length equals 16 residues. Germline-derived CDR1 and CDR2 are SGHTA and FQGNSA. The CDR3 loop is CASSLASGGGWNEQYF. The CDR3 DNA sequence: TGTGCCAGCAGCTTAGCATCAGGGGGCGGATGGAACGAGCAGTACTTC.

This clone appeared a few times. V usage is TRBV10-2 and J usage is TRBJ1-1; D is unresolved. CDR1 WSHSY and CDR2 SAAADI come from the germline V gene. The CDR3 is 13 residues long. Trimming cost V 2 bases and J 2 bases, with 6 bases left between them. The CDR3 here is CASSELSNTEAFF. The CDR3 DNA reads TGCGCCAGCAGTGAGCTATCAAACACTGAAGCTTTCTTT.

The CDR3 bases are TGCGCCAGCAGCTCCTCTAGCGGGCCCTCCTACAATGAGCAGTTCTTC. It encodes CASSSSSGPSYNEQFF. V usage is TRBV5-1 and J usage is TRBJ2-1; 8 bases are a match to TRBD2. Unmatched junction bases numbered 5, after V lost 3 bases and J lost 0 bases. From germline, CDR1 is SGHRS and CDR2 YFSETQ. The CDR3 contains 16 residues.

Comment on this clone: The identical CDR3 is also encoded by other nucleotide sequences in the sample. This sequence joins TRBV9 and TRBJ2-3; TRBD2 is a possible D gene (5 bases). CDR1 and CDR2 (germline): SGDLS, YYNGEE. The CDR3 contains 15 residues. V lost 0 bases and J lost 0, with 8 bases in between. Written as DNA, the CDR3 is TGTGCCAGCAGCGTAGAGGGAGCTAGCACAGATACGCAGTATTTT. Translated, it gives CASSVEGASTDTQYF.

The chain recombines TRBV6-5 with TRBJ1-5; no clear D gene. V lost 0 bases to trimming and J lost 11 bases, with 14 bases between them. The CDR3 is 14 amino acids. Germline V CDR1 and CDR2: MNHEY, SVGAGI. As DNA, the CDR3 is TGTGCCAGCAGTTACTCAAATGACATTACGGCCCAGCATTTT. It codes for CASSYSNDITAQHF.

This clone was seen a handful of times. This chain uses TRBV5-4 with TRBJ1-2, with 8 nucleotides matching TRBD1. The germline V gene has CDR1 SGHNT and CDR2 YYREEE (reference sequence). Losses at the gene ends were 4 bases for V and 5 bases for J; bases not matched to a gene: 4. The CDR3 sequence is 13 residues long. The CDR3: CASSARTGYGYTF. For the CDR3, the DNA is TGTGCCAGCAGCGCCAGGACAGGGTATGGCTACACCTTC.

The chain uses TRBV29-1 and TRBJ1-3; unclear D gene. Germline loops: CDR1 SQVTM, CDR2 ANQGSEA. The CDR3 length is 14 residues. Trimming shortened V by 4 bases and J by 0 bases, and 10 bases separated the two germline ends. The CDR3 nucleotides are TGCAGCGTTGGTCTGGGGAGCTCTGGAAACACCATATATTTT. As protein: CSVGLGSSGNTIYF.